These 13 T cell receptor beta chains came from one sample sequenced in a study of cytomegalovirus exposure and HLA in healthy donors. Primers for the PCR totalled 60 Vbeta and 13 Jbeta. Assay used: immunoSEQ multiplex PCR; TCRdb lists only in-frame clones, some missing. Here the sample spans about 170,000 clones, roughly 60% being singletons. The sample comprised PBMCs. Receptors were obtained from a man aged 40-49 years in good health and CMV-seronegative.

This clone came up a few times. V gene TRBV9 combines with J gene TRBJ1-2; 11 bases match TRBD1. CDR3 length: 15 amino acids. Germline V gives CDR1 SGDLS, CDR2 YYNGEE. Losses at the gene ends were 4 bases for V and 10 bases for J; bases not matched to a gene: 12. The CDR3 region is CASSFLGGTGGDYTF. The CDR3 bases are TGTGCCAGCAGCTTCCTAGGGGGGACAGGGGGAGACTACACCTTC.

The chain uses TRBV7-9 and TRBJ2-7; a weak D match, TRBD1 (6 bases). Germline V gene lookup returns CDR1 SEHNR and CDR2 FQNEAQ (reference sequence). V was pared by 3 bases and J by 5 bases, with 17 bases between. The CDR3 loop spans 15 amino acids. CDR3 in amino acids: CASSLGDNPPNEQYF. In DNA form, the CDR3 reads TGTGCCAGCAGCTTGGGGGACAACCCCCCTAACGAGCAGTACTTC.

The rearrangement joins TRBV30 to TRBJ1-1; 7 positions match TRBD1. The germline gives CDR1 GTSNPN, CDR2 SVGIG (reference sequence). The trim removed 3 bases at V and 8 bases at J, leaving 12 bases unmatched. The CDR3 has 14 amino acids. CDR3 residues: CAWSVSRGSEEAFF. The CDR3 coding sequence is TGTGCCTGGAGCGTCTCCAGGGGGAGCGAGGAAGCTTTCTTT. The whole variable domain, remainder taken from reference TRBV30 and TRBJ1-1, is SQTIHQWPATLVQPVGSPLSLECTVEGTSNPNLYWYRQAAGRGLQLLFYSVGIGQISSEVPQNLSASRPQDRQFILSSKKLLLSDSGFYLCAWSVSRGSEEAFFGQGTRLTVV.

This clone was detected a few times. The chain combines TRBV7-2 with TRBJ2-7, with 8 bases fitting TRBD1. This CDR3 region has 14 residues. Germline assignment: CDR1 SGHTA and CDR2 FQGNSA. V lost 8 bases, J lost 2 bases, and 8 bases stayed unmatched. CDR3 sequence: CASWSGTGAYEQYF. CDR3 DNA sequence: TGTGCCAGCTGGTCCGGGACAGGAGCCTACGAGCAGTACTTC.

The genes are TRBV9 and TRBJ1-1; TRBD1 might be the D (6 bases). Between the trimmed V and J ends, which lost 4 bases and 7 bases, there was a span of 20 bases. This CDR3 has 15 residues. Germline V CDR1 and CDR2: SGDLS, YYNGEE. DNA for the CDR3: TGTGCCAGCAGCCCCCAGGGACAAAACCCCTTTGAAGCTTTCTTT. Translated: CASSPQGQNPFEAFF.

This chain links TRBV10-1 with TRBJ1-3; 7 positions match TRBD1. Germline V gene data show CDR1 as WNHNN and CDR2 as SYGVQD (reference sequence). The CDR3 totals 20 residues. J gave up 2 bases and V 6 bases, and 22 bases lay outside the gene matches. Here the CDR3 reads CASSTAGTVNLGSPGNTIYF. The CDR3 DNA follows: TGCGCCAGCAGCACTGCCGGGACAGTGAACCTCGGGTCCCCTGGAAACACCATATATTTT.

DNA for the CDR3: TGTGCCAGCAGGACGGACAGGAGGCCTGAAGCTTTCTTT. Amino acid sequence: CASRTDRRPEAFF. The chain joins TRBV5-5 to TRBJ1-1; 7 bases are a match to TRBD1. The CDR3 contains 13 residues. CDR1 and CDR2 (germline): SGHKS, YYEKEE (reference sequence). Trimming at V came to 5 bases and at J to 6 bases, leaving 7 bases not matched to a gene.

This sequence joins TRBV6-1 and TRBJ2-5, with TRBD2 as a possible D gene (6 bases). Germline CDR1 MNHNS, CDR2 SASEGT. This CDR3 has 15 amino acids. The V gene lost 11 bases and the J gene lost 0 bases, with 19 bases spanning the gap. CDR3 bases: TGTGCCTCTTGGGGGGACTCTTCGTACCAAGAGACCCAGTACTTC. The encoded protein is CASWGDSSYQETQYF.

V and J are TRBV15 and TRBJ1-4; D unclear. The germline V gene encodes CDR1 LNHNV and CDR2 YYDKDF (reference sequence). V was shortened by 2 bases and J by 3 bases, with 13 bases between the two germline ends. The CDR3 contains 16 residues. The CDR3 DNA follows: TGTGCCACCAGCAGAATTTACAGCTACTCTAATGAAAAACTGTTTTTT. It specifies CATSRIYSYSNEKLFF.

The V and J genes are TRBV11-2 and TRBJ2-7; D perhaps matches TRBD2 (5 bases). The CDR3 spans 14 residues. Between the trimmed V and J ends, which lost 6 bases and 1 base, there was a span of 13 bases. CDR1 and CDR2 from the germline V gene are SGHAT and FQNNGV. This CDR3 is CASRMPGISYEQYF. The CDR3 nucleotides read TGTGCCAGCAGAATGCCGGGAATTTCCTACGAGCAGTACTTC.

The chain recombines TRBV18 with TRBJ2-7; 10 nucleotides align to TRBD1. Germline-derived CDR1 and CDR2 are KGHSH and LQKENI. CDR3 length equals 19 residues. The V gene end was trimmed by 5 bases and the J gene end by 0 bases; junction bases not matched to a gene: 16. CDR3 in DNA: TGTGCCAGCTCAGCGGGCGTGCTGACAGGGGGCTCCAGCTCCTACGAGCAGTACTTC. Residues: CASSAGVLTGGSSSYEQYF. The complete variable domain, with remaining parts taken from reference TRBV18 and TRBJ2-7, reads NAGVMQNPRHLVRRRGQEARLRCSPMKGHSHVYWYRQLPEEGLKFMVYLQKENIIDESGMPKERFSAEFPKEGPSILRIQQVVRGDSAAYFCASSAGVLTGGSSSYEQYFGPGTRLTVT.

CDR3 amino acids: CASSQPGQFTDTQYF. For the CDR3, the DNA is TGTGCCAGCAGCCAACCGGGACAGTTCACAGATACGCAGTATTTT. J is TRBJ2-3 and V is TRBV14; 7 positions agree with TRBD1. The J segment lost 2 bases and the V segment lost 2 bases, leaving 4 bases of the junction unmatched. CDR1 and CDR2 (germline): SGHDN, FVKESK. The CDR3 is 15 amino acids.

A few counts support this clone. The chain combines TRBV19 with TRBJ1-6, with TRBD1 identical over 8 bases. V lost 6 bases to trimming and J lost 11 bases; unmatched junction nucleotides: 15. The CDR3 length is 16 residues. Germline-derived CDR1 and CDR2 are LNHDA and SQIVND (reference sequence). CDR3 loop: CASSQDREIPNPPLHF. CDR3 bases: TGTGCCAGTAGCCAGGACAGGGAGATACCCAATCCACCCCTCCACTTT.